The 30 T cell receptor beta chains listed next were all sequenced from one sample in a study of shared clonotypes between healthy human individuals. Libraries were prepared by immunoSEQ multiplex PCR; TCRdb keeps only in-frame clonotypes and omits some of them. This table holds about half a million clones, approximately 79% found once. The source material was PBMCs. Receptor source: a woman aged 40-49 years in good health. Some clones in this sample may be carry-over from other donors' samples.

This chain joins TRBV27 and TRBJ2-7; D uncertain. The germline V gene has CDR1 MNHEY and CDR2 SMNVEV (reference sequence). This CDR3 region has 17 residues. The germline V and J ends were trimmed by 6 bases and 0 bases, with 21 bases remaining between them. The CDR3 bases are TGTGCCAGCAGGCTTGGCGAAAAACCTGAGAGCTCCTACGAGCAGTACTTC. Protein sequence: CASRLGEKPESSYEQYF.

The V gene is TRBV28, the J gene TRBJ1-2; D unclear. Germline values: CDR1 MDHEN, CDR2 SYDVKM. The CDR3 spans 15 residues. V dropped 3 bases and J dropped 5 bases, with 16 bases sitting between them. The chain's CDR3 is CASSLGTGLTYGYTF. For the CDR3, the DNA is TGTGCCAGCAGTTTGGGTACCGGGTTGACGTATGGCTACACCTTC.

V gene TRBV9 combines with J gene TRBJ2-5, with TRBD2 identical over 9 bases. The V segment lost 2 bases and the J segment 2 bases; nucleotides outside the gene matches: 4. CDR3 size: 15 residues. Germline assignment: CDR1 SGDLS and CDR2 YYNGEE. The CDR3, as DNA: TGTGCCAGCAGCGTCGGACTAGCGATACAAGAGACCCAGTACTTC. This sequence encodes CASSVGLAIQETQYF.

This clone was counted once. The chain has TRBV21-1 and TRBJ2-2. TRBV21-1 is annotated as a pseudogene. This CDR3 has 11 residues. The CDR3 reads CARENTGELFF. Written as DNA, the CDR3 is TGTGCCAGGGAAAACACCGGGGAGCTGTTTTTT.

The chain recombines TRBV29-1 with TRBJ2-1; D remains ambiguous. Deletions cut 2 bases from V and 5 bases from J, with 4 bases between. Per the germline V gene, CDR1 is SQVTM and CDR2 is ANQGSEA. This CDR3 is 11 amino acids long. The CDR3 DNA sequence: TGCAGCGTTGAACGGGACAATGAGCAGTTCTTC. Residues: CSVERDNEQFF.

The chain is built from TRBV28 and TRBJ1-1; D may be TRBD1 (6 bases). The CDR3 loop spans 12 amino acids. V lost 3 bases and J lost 9, with 11 bases in between. Germline CDR1 reads MDHEN; CDR2 reads SYDVKM. The CDR3 reads CASSLGGSKAFF. The CDR3 region has the DNA TGTGCCAGCAGTTTGGGGGGCTCGAAAGCTTTCTTT.

A few counts support this clone. The chain uses TRBV14 and TRBJ1-2; D may be TRBD1 (5 bases). This CDR3 has 12 residues. The V gene's germline CDR1 is SGHDN and CDR2 FVKESK. V dropped 1 base and J dropped 8 bases, with 8 bases sitting between them. DNA for the CDR3: TGTGCCAGCAGCCAAGCGGGGGTGGGCTACACCTTC. Its protein is CASSQAGVGYTF. The full variable domain, with the rest looked up from reference TRBV14 and TRBJ1-2, is EAGVTQFPSHSVIEKGQTVTLRCDPISGHDNLYWYRRVMGKEIKFLLHFVKESKQDESGMPNNRFLAERTGGTYSTLKVQPAELEDSGVYFCASSQAGVGYTFGSGTRLTVV.

V gene TRBV6-1 combines with J gene TRBJ2-3; D is perhaps TRBD2 (5 bases). The length of the CDR3 is 15 residues. The germline gives CDR1 MNHNS, CDR2 SASEGT. With 0 bases removed from V and 0 bases from J, the gap between germline ends came to 7 bases. CDR3 nucleotide sequence: TGTGCCAGCAGTGAAGCGCGGACTAGCACAGATACGCAGTATTTT. Translation gives CASSEARTSTDTQYF.

This clone appeared many times. Other DNA sequences in the sample encode the same CDR3. The chain uses TRBV2 and TRBJ2-7, with D possibly matching TRBD2 (6 bases). The ends were cut back, 2 bases at V and 0 bases at J, with 11 bases in the middle. The CDR3 length is 15 residues. Germline CDR1 and CDR2: SNHLY and FYNNEI. CDR3 in amino acids: CASSEWGGTSYEQYF. The DNA for the CDR3 is TGTGCCAGCAGTGAATGGGGCGGGACCTCCTACGAGCAGTACTTC.

The chain combines TRBV28 with TRBJ1-1, with TRBD1 matching over 7 bases. After removal of 5 bases from V and 0 bases from J, the junction contained 6 bases not matched to a gene. Germline assignment: CDR1 MDHEN and CDR2 SYDVKM. The CDR3 is 15 amino acids. CDR3 nucleotides: TGTGCCAGCAGTGTACAGGGGACGATGAACACTGAAGCTTTCTTT. As protein: CASSVQGTMNTEAFF.

The chain joins TRBV5-1 to TRBJ2-2; 12 nucleotides agree with TRBD2. V dropped 3 bases and J dropped 6; count of bases not matched to a gene: 6. Germline assignment: CDR1 SGHRS and CDR2 YFSETQ. The CDR3 runs to 16 residues. CDR3 nucleotides: TGCGCCAGCAGCTCAACTAGCGGGAGGCGGGCCGGGGAGCTGTTTTTT. Translation gives CASSSTSGRRAGELFF.

V is TRBV6-1 and J is TRBJ2-7, with D perhaps matching TRBD1 or TRBD2 (5 bases each). The CDR3 runs 16 residues. The germline CDR1 and CDR2 sequences are MNHNS and SASEGT. V was shortened by 3 bases and J by 1 base, with 16 bases between the two germline ends. CDR3 DNA sequence: TGTGCCAGCAGTGAGAGCGGTGGGGCAGGGTCCTACGAGCAGTACTTC. Encoded protein: CASSESGGAGSYEQYF.

The chain recombines TRBV4-1 with TRBJ2-1, with TRBD2 identical over 7 bases. CDR1 is MGHRA and CDR2 is YSYEKL in the germline V gene. CDR3 length equals 14 residues. V trimming: 3 bases; J trimming: 8 bases; junction bases outside the gene matches: 7. Written as DNA, the CDR3 is TGCGCCAGCAGCCAGCCGGGGGGACGGTATGAGCAGTTCTTC. As protein: CASSQPGGRYEQFF.

The V gene is TRBV7-9, the J gene TRBJ2-3, with D perhaps being TRBD1 or TRBD2 (5 bases each). With 8 bases removed from V and 8 bases from J, the gap between germline ends came to 20 bases. This CDR3 has 14 amino acids. Germline assignment: CDR1 SEHNR and CDR2 FQNEAQ (reference sequence). CDR3 DNA sequence: TGTGCCAGCTCTACCGGGACCACAGTAGGTACGCAGTATTTT. Translation: CASSTGTTVGTQYF.

This clone has just one count. The chain carries TRBV7-9 and TRBJ2-7; D ambiguous. Germline values: CDR1 SEHNR, CDR2 FQNEAQ (reference sequence). V was clipped by 1 base and J by 5 bases, with 9 bases between them. This CDR3 comprises 13 residues. For the CDR3, the DNA is TGTGCCAGCAGCTTAGATAGGGCCCACGAGCAGTACTTC. Its translation is CASSLDRAHEQYF.

This chain connects TRBV5-1 to TRBJ2-7; D gene uncertain. CDR1 is SGHRS, CDR2 YFSETQ, per germline. The germline V and J ends were trimmed by 2 bases and 0 bases, with 9 bases remaining between them. The CDR3 spans 14 residues. As DNA, the CDR3 is TGCGCCAGCAGCTTAGGACCTAACTCCTACGAGCAGTACTTC. The encoded protein is CASSLGPNSYEQYF.

The chain couples TRBV15 to TRBJ2-7; 11 bases are shared with TRBD1. Per germline, CDR1 LNHNV and CDR2 YYDKDF (reference sequence). The junction had 2 bases not matched to a gene; V was cut back by 4 bases and J by 3 bases. This CDR3 is built from 14 residues. The CDR3 DNA follows: TGTGCCACCAGCATAGGGACAGGGGGCTACGAGCAGTACTTC. This sequence encodes CATSIGTGGYEQYF.

The V and J genes are TRBV28 and TRBJ1-5, with D unresolved. The CDR3 length is 16 residues. With 4 bases removed from V and 3 bases from J, the gap between germline ends came to 16 bases. The germline V gene has CDR1 MDHEN and CDR2 SYDVKM. CDR3 DNA sequence: TGTGCCAGCAGTTCTGCGGGAGGGCCTACCAATCAGCCCCAGCATTTT. It encodes CASSSAGGPTNQPQHF.

The chain is built from TRBV7-2 and TRBJ2-5; TRBD1 might be the D (7 bases). This CDR3 comprises 14 residues. From germline, CDR1 is SGHTA and CDR2 FQGNSA. V lost 5 bases to trimming and J lost 3 bases, with 13 bases between them. In DNA form, the CDR3 reads TGTGCCAGCAGCCCGGGGGACAGAAAAGAGACCCAGTACTTC. It is translated as CASSPGDRKETQYF.

This clone was picked up many times. The chain recombines TRBV4-3 with TRBJ1-2; D is possibly TRBD1 (5 bases). Germline V gene lookup returns CDR1 LGHNA and CDR2 YSLEER. The CDR3 is made up of 13 amino acids. Trimming shortened V by 1 base and J by 5 bases, and 8 bases separated the two germline ends. CDR3 residues: CASSQVRGYGYTF. The CDR3, as DNA: TGCGCCAGCAGCCAAGTTCGGGGGTATGGCTACACCTTC.

The chain has TRBV5-1 and TRBJ1-1, with D perhaps TRBD1 (5 bases). The V and J ends lost 4 bases and 4 bases respectively, with 17 bases between them. Germline CDR1 reads SGHRS; CDR2 reads YFSETQ. The CDR3 loop spans 15 amino acids. CDR3 sequence: CASSPSAGRVTEAFF. CDR3 coding DNA: TGCGCCAGCAGCCCATCTGCGGGGCGGGTCACTGAAGCTTTCTTT. Complete variable domain (other parts from reference TRBV5-1 and TRBJ1-1): KAGVTQTPRYLIKTRGQQVTLSCSPISGHRSVSWYQQTPGQGLQFLFEYFSETQRNKGNFPGRFSGRQFSNSRSEMNVSTLELGDSALYLCASSPSAGRVTEAFFGQGTRLTVV.

This clone came up once. It differs at one base from a far larger clone, so likely a read error. This chain uses TRBV15 with TRBJ2-1; no clear D. CDR3 length equals 15 residues. Germline CDR1 and CDR2: LNHNV and YYDKDF (reference sequence). V was trimmed by 1 base and J by 6 bases, leaving 13 bases between them. This CDR3 reads CATSRARDPCNEQFF. The CDR3 nucleotides read TGTGCCACCAGCAGAGCGAGAGACCCCTGCAATGAGCAGTTCTTC.

This chain links TRBV9 with TRBJ2-7; 9 bases map to TRBD2. This CDR3 contains 13 residues. Germline-derived CDR1 and CDR2 are SGDLS and YYNGEE. With V trimmed by 4 bases and J by 6 bases, 5 bases remained unmatched. The CDR3 DNA reads TGTGCCAGCAGCAAAGCGACTAGCGGCGAGCAGTACTTC. This encodes CASSKATSGEQYF.

This clone came up once. V and J are TRBV7-2 and TRBJ2-7; 9 bases agree with TRBD2. The CDR3 consists of 15 residues. V was clipped by 5 bases and J by 3 bases; unmatched bases: 8. CDR1 is SGHTA, CDR2 FQGNSA, per germline. CDR3 nucleotides: TGTGCCAGCAGCATTCGGATAGCGGGAGTCTACGAGCAGTACTTC. It encodes CASSIRIAGVYEQYF.

This clone was detected only once. The chain is built from TRBV7-3 and TRBJ2-5; maybe TRBD2 (6 bases). V lost 0 bases to trimming and J lost 4 bases, with 12 bases between them. The CDR3 length is 15 residues. Germline-derived CDR1 and CDR2 are SGHTA and FQGTGA. The CDR3 loop reads CASSLTAGSGETQYF. The CDR3, as DNA: TGTGCCAGCAGCTTAACGGCGGGGTCGGGAGAGACCCAGTACTTC.

The chain recombines TRBV18 with TRBJ2-7; maybe TRBD1 (6 bases). Germline lookup yields CDR1 KGHSH and CDR2 LQKENI. The CDR3 spans 14 residues. V was shortened by 3 bases and J by 0 bases, with 9 bases between the two germline ends. CDR3 nucleotide sequence: TGTGCCAGCTCACCCTCGGGACACTCCTACGAGCAGTACTTC. Its translation is CASSPSGHSYEQYF.

V and J are TRBV6-1 and TRBJ2-5, with D perhaps matching TRBD1 (6 bases). Near its end, the DNA agrees better with TRBJ2-7, so the J call may be wrong. Looked up from germline, CDR1 is MNHNS and CDR2 is SASEGT. The CDR3 loop spans 12 amino acids. The CDR3 spells CASDDRLYEQYF. As DNA, the CDR3 is TGTGCCAGCGACGACAGGCTCTACGAGCAGTACTTC.

The gene calls are TRBV7-9 and TRBJ2-1; possibly TRBD1 for D (5 bases). The CDR3 extends over 14 amino acids. Trimming shortened V by 1 base and J by 8 bases, and 12 bases separated the two germline ends. Germline CDR1 SEHNR, CDR2 FQNEAQ (reference sequence). The CDR3 sequence: CASSLVPDSYEQFF. The CDR3, as DNA: TGTGCCAGCAGCTTAGTCCCCGACAGTTATGAGCAGTTCTTC.

Regarding this clone: The DNA is omitted, as the CDR3 cannot be located on it reliably, and the CDR3 follows TCRdb's listing. The chain carries TRBV7-8 and TRBJ2-2; the DNA was not used to check the table's D call, TRBD2. A total of 17 residues make up the CDR3, ends included. Germline V lookup: CDR1 SGHVS, CDR2 FQNEAQ. The CDR3 region is CASSPRSTARRAGELFF.

The chain couples TRBV6-6 to TRBJ2-1, with 7 positions matching TRBD2. Trimming removed 2 bases from V and 4 bases from J; junction bases left unmatched: 8. Germline-derived CDR1 and CDR2 are MNHNY and SVGAGI (reference sequence). This CDR3 region has 16 residues. The CDR3 region is CASSYGGLPNYNEQFF. Written as DNA, the CDR3 is TGTGCCAGCAGTTACGGGGGACTACCCAATTACAATGAGCAGTTCTTC.